Shown below are 26 T cell receptor beta chains from a single sample sequenced in a study of T cells in Graves' hyperthyroidism and ophthalmopathy. RNA transcripts gave rise to amplified TCR beta CDR3 regions. RT-PCR in the first round (using the HTBI primer set) targeted the TCR CDR3. A single record per CDR3 protein comes from TCRdb applying MiXCR to the multiplex PCR reads. Of approximately 490,000 distinct CDR3 sequences detected, about 20% appear once; the ten largest clones hold around 50%. The sample comprised blood. The source is a woman aged 70-85 years with Graves' ophthalmopathy.

This clonotype was detected only a few times. The CDR3 loop reads CASSLTGSSGNTIYF. CDR3 coding DNA: TGTGCCAGCAGCTTGACAGGTAGCTCTGGAAACACCATATATTTT. The chain recombines TRBV7-2 with TRBJ1-3, with D possibly being TRBD1 (6 bases). Germline V gene data show CDR1 as SGHTA and CDR2 as FQGNSA. The CDR3 has 15 residues. Trimming pared 3 bases from V and 0 bases from J, leaving 9 bases between.

In its sample, this clonotype was seen a few times. The chain combines TRBV24-1 with TRBJ2-1, with unresolved D. The CDR3 contains 13 residues. From germline, CDR1 is KGHDR and CDR2 SFDVKD. Trimming removed 1 base from V and 8 bases from J, with 8 bases in between. For the CDR3, the DNA is TGTGCCACCAGTGATTTCAATGCCGATGAGCAGTTCTTC. It translates to CATSDFNADEQFF.

This chain uses TRBV15 with TRBJ1-6; D is undetermined. The CDR3 consists of 15 residues. Trimming pared 3 bases from V and 5 bases from J, leaving 11 bases between. The germline V gene encodes CDR1 LNHNV and CDR2 YYDKDF (reference sequence). CDR3: CATSSRHGNNSPLHF. CDR3 nucleotide sequence: TGTGCCACCAGCAGCAGACATGGCAATAATTCACCCCTCCACTTT. Drawing the rest from reference TRBV15 and TRBJ1-6, the complete variable domain is DAMVIQNPRYQVTQFGKPVTLSCSQTLNHNVMYWYQQKSSQAPKLLFHYYDKDFNNEADTPDNFQSRRPNTSFCFLDIRSPGLGDTAMYLCATSSRHGNNSPLHFGNGTRLTVT.

This clonotype has a handful of counts. The chain has TRBV12-3 or TRBV12-4 and TRBJ2-3, with 7 nucleotides matching TRBD2. CDR3 length: 15 residues. V shed 6 bases, J shed 2 bases, and the junction held 8 bases outside the gene matches. CDR3 in DNA: TGTGCCAGCAGCCCTCAAGCGGGATACACAGATACGCAGTATTTT. This gives the protein CASSPQAGYTDTQYF.

This clonotype was observed many times. This chain's CDR3 is CATREAGNTDTQYF. CDR3 DNA: TGTGCCACGCGGGAAGCGGGGAACACAGATACGCAGTATTTT. The chain couples TRBV24-1 to TRBJ2-3, with TRBD2 matching 7 bases. Losses at the gene ends were 10 bases for V and 2 bases for J; bases not matched to a gene: 8. The CDR3 has 14 residues. Germline values: CDR1 KGHDR, CDR2 SFDVKD.

This clonotype was found many times. The chain recombines TRBV12-3 or TRBV12-4 with TRBJ1-5, with 9 bases aligning to TRBD1. The CDR3 runs to 14 residues. V was clipped by 5 bases and J by 8 bases; unmatched bases: 7. This CDR3 reads CASSPGTGRKPQHF. For the CDR3, the DNA is TGTGCCAGCAGTCCGGGGACAGGGAGGAAGCCCCAGCATTTT.

This clonotype was observed many times. This chain joins TRBV5-1 and TRBJ2-7; maybe TRBD2 (6 bases). V was cut by 0 bases and J by 3 bases, with 13 bases left in between. The CDR3 length is 15 residues. Germline CDR1 and CDR2: SGHRS and YFSETQ. The CDR3 sequence is CASSLAPWGDYEQYF. Here the CDR3 DNA reads TGCGCCAGCAGCTTGGCCCCCTGGGGGGACTACGAGCAGTACTTC.

The chain uses TRBV5-1 and TRBJ1-2; D not certain. V shed 0 bases and J shed 5 bases, with 14 bases lying between them. Germline-derived CDR1 and CDR2 are SGHRS and YFSETQ. The CDR3 loop spans 15 amino acids. This chain's CDR3 is CASSLDGEKRYGYTF. CDR3 DNA: TGCGCCAGCAGCTTGGATGGGGAAAAACGGTATGGCTACACCTTC.

The chain recombines TRBV6-5 with TRBJ1-2, with a possible D match to TRBD1 (6 bases). Trimming removed 2 bases from V and 4 bases from J, with 11 bases in between. Germline V CDR1 and CDR2: MNHEY, SVGAGI. CDR3 length: 14 residues. CDR3 DNA sequence: TGTGCCAGCAGTTACGGAGGGGGAGTCTATGGCTACACCTTC. Its translation is CASSYGGGVYGYTF.

Comment on this clonotype: Its ends do not fully match the called genes, so a read error is possible. In nucleotides, the CDR3 is TGTGCCTGGAGTGTACTTAATGTTCAACCTCATGAGCAGTCCTTC. Translated: CAWSVLNVQPHEQSF. The V and J genes are TRBV30 and TRBJ2-1, with no clear D. Germline assignment: CDR1 GTSNPN and CDR2 SVGIG (reference sequence). CDR3 length: 15 residues.

This chain links TRBV5-1 with TRBJ1-4; unclear D gene. This CDR3 comprises 12 residues. The V and J ends lost 3 bases and 4 bases respectively, with 4 bases between them. Germline V CDR1 and CDR2: SGHRS, YFSETQ. As DNA, the CDR3 is TGCGCCAGCAGCTCCAATAATGAAAAACTGTTTTTT. It yields the protein CASSSNNEKLFF.

This clonotype was observed a few times. The chain joins TRBV5-1 to TRBJ1-2, with D unclear. V was clipped by 0 bases and J by 8 bases, with 11 bases between them. The CDR3 has 13 residues. Germline V gene lookup returns CDR1 SGHRS and CDR2 YFSETQ. The CDR3 coding sequence is TGCGCCAGCAGCTTGGTGGCAGCTCAGGGCTACACCTTC. It yields the protein CASSLVAAQGYTF.

CDR3 DNA: TGTGCCAGCAGCTTAGATCTAAGTCCTTACGAGCAGTACTTC. Protein product: CASSLDLSPYEQYF. The chain has TRBV11-2 and TRBJ2-7; unclear D gene. In germline, CDR1 is SGHAT, CDR2 FQNNGV. The CDR3 is 14 amino acids. The V end was cut by 0 bases, the J end by 4 bases, with 10 bases between.

This clonotype was detected ten times or more. The chain uses TRBV2 and TRBJ2-3; 7 positions match TRBD1. The CDR3 length is 14 residues. Trimming at V came to 6 bases and at J to 3 bases, leaving 6 bases not matched to a gene. The germline gives CDR1 SNHLY, CDR2 FYNNEI. The CDR3 nucleotides are TGTGCCAGCAGGGAACAGGGGTGGACAGATACGCAGTATTTT. It translates to CASREQGWTDTQYF.

This clonotype has ten or more counts. V usage is TRBV2 and J usage is TRBJ1-5, with TRBD1 matching over 8 bases. The CDR3 length is 15 residues. CDR1 and CDR2 from the germline V gene are SNHLY and FYNNEI. J gave up 0 bases and V 6 bases, and 4 bases lay outside the gene matches. CDR3 sequence reads: CASRQGVYSNQPQHF. The CDR3 DNA sequence: TGTGCCAGCAGACAGGGGGTATATAGCAATCAGCCCCAGCATTTT.

This clonotype came up many times. This rearrangement joins TRBV3-1 to TRBJ1-2, with 10 bases fitting TRBD1. This CDR3 region has 15 residues. The germline V gene has CDR1 LGHDT and CDR2 YNNKEL (reference sequence). V was clipped by 0 bases and J by 7 bases; unmatched bases: 5. The CDR3 sequence: CASSQDTTGGFGYTF. The CDR3 nucleotides read TGTGCCAGCAGCCAAGATACGACAGGGGGCTTTGGCTACACCTTC.

The chain's CDR3 is CASSSINRGVGDTQYF. The CDR3 DNA reads TGTGCCAGCAGCTCTATTAACAGGGGGGTAGGAGATACGCAGTATTTT. The rearrangement links TRBV27 to TRBJ2-3; 8 bases agree with TRBD1. The CDR3 covers 16 residues. V trimming: 6 bases; J trimming: 5 bases; junction bases outside the gene matches: 13. CDR1 MNHEY and CDR2 SMNVEV come from the germline V gene (reference sequence).

This clonotype was recorded a few times. The J gene is TRBJ1-1, the V gene TRBV29-1; TRBD1 agrees at 8 bases. Trimming removed 6 bases from V and 3 bases from J; junction bases left unmatched: 9. Germline loops: CDR1 SQVTM, CDR2 ANQGSEA. The CDR3 totals 14 residues. CDR3 sequence reads: CSVAGQGMDTEAFF. DNA for the CDR3: TGCAGCGTAGCCGGACAGGGTATGGACACTGAAGCTTTCTTT.

A few counts support this clonotype. V usage is TRBV19 and J usage is TRBJ2-1, with 9 bases identical to TRBD2. There are 16 residues in the CDR3. V was pared by 7 bases and J by 8 bases, with 15 bases of the junction left unmatched. Germline CDR1 reads LNHDA; CDR2 reads SQIVND (reference sequence). CDR3: CASTLGSSGSVHEQFF. The CDR3 DNA reads as TGTGCCAGTACCCTTGGGAGTAGCGGGAGTGTACATGAGCAGTTCTTC.

This clonotype showed up just a few times. This chain connects TRBV6-1 to TRBJ1-1, with 9 bases identical to TRBD1. The CDR3 is 12 amino acids. CDR1 is MNHNS, CDR2 SASEGT, per germline. V dropped 7 bases and J dropped 12; count of bases not matched to a gene: 9. The CDR3 DNA sequence: TGTGCCAGCACCCGGGACAGGGCCCGAACTTTCTTT. Protein product: CASTRDRARTFF.

This chain connects TRBV20-1 to TRBJ1-1, with 7 positions matching TRBD1. After removal of 6 bases from V and 8 bases from J, the junction contained 9 bases not matched to a gene. The germline gives CDR1 DFQATT, CDR2 SNEGSKA (reference sequence). The CDR3 consists of 12 residues. CDR3 residues: CSADDRATEAFF. DNA for the CDR3: TGCAGTGCCGACGACAGGGCTACGGAAGCTTTCTTT.

This clonotype appeared a single time. The V gene is TRBV10-3, the J gene TRBJ2-2, with TRBD2 as a possible D gene (5 bases). This CDR3 has 16 amino acids. Germline-derived CDR1 and CDR2 are ENHRY and SYGVKD. Trimming took 5 bases from V and 1 from J, leaving 14 bases between them. The CDR3 bases are TGTGCCATCAGTTCTAGCTTCGCGGGGAACACCGGGGAGCTGTTTTTT. Translated, it gives CAISSSFAGNTGELFF.

The genes are TRBV29-1 and TRBJ1-2, with a weak D call TRBD1 (6 bases). With 0 bases removed from V and 6 bases from J, the gap between germline ends came to 14 bases. Germline loops: CDR1 SQVTM, CDR2 ANQGSEA. There are 14 residues in the CDR3. CDR3 residues: CSVEDPITGNGYTF. The CDR3 DNA follows: TGCAGCGTTGAAGATCCAATAACAGGGAATGGCTACACCTTC.

This clonotype was found many times. This chain uses TRBV30 with TRBJ1-1, with TRBD1 matching over 7 bases. The CDR3 loop spans 13 amino acids. J was trimmed by 4 bases and V by 5 bases; bases with no gene match: 7. From germline, CDR1 is GTSNPN and CDR2 SVGIG (reference sequence). CDR3 in DNA: TGTGCCTGGCGCCGACAGGGCGGCACTGAAGCTTTCTTT. This encodes CAWRRQGGTEAFF.

This clonotype was detected ten times or more. J is TRBJ2-2 and V is TRBV7-3; D is unresolved. Germline values: CDR1 SGHTA, CDR2 FQGTGA. Trimming stripped 1 base from V and 6 bases from J, with 6 bases between. The CDR3 spans 13 residues. CDR3 coding DNA: TGTGCCAGCAGCTTAATGGGTCCCGGGGAGCTGTTTTTT. Protein: CASSLMGPGELFF. Full variable domain (remainder filled in from reference TRBV7-3 and TRBJ2-2): GAGVSQTPSNKVTEKGKYVELRCDPISGHTALYWYRQSLGQGPEFLIYFQGTGAADDSGLPNDRFFAVRPEGSVSTLKIQRTERGDSAVYLCASSLMGPGELFFGEGSRLTVL.

J is TRBJ2-1 and V is TRBV5-6; a weak D match, TRBD2 (5 bases). Germline V lookup: CDR1 SGHDT, CDR2 YYEEEE. The CDR3 extends over 14 amino acids. Between the trimmed V and J ends, which lost 3 bases and 3 bases, there was a span of 10 bases. The CDR3 loop is CASSSGLRYNEQFF. CDR3 DNA: TGTGCCAGCAGCTCTGGACTGCGCTACAATGAGCAGTTCTTC.